The 27 T cell receptor beta chains below all came from one sample that was sequenced in a study of human T cells and chemical hapten exposure. Time point noted: patch test 1, 2 weeks after DPC sensitization. Documented treatment: therapeutic diphenylcyclopropenone sensitization with weekly scalp DPC. TCRdb passed the RACE reads through MiXCR, listing each CDR3 protein once. The sample lists 180,000 or so distinct CDR3 sequences; roughly 15% were seen once. Source: whole blood, taken in connection with sensitization to the hapten diphenylcyclopropenone (DPC). Receptor source: a woman aged 25 to 39 with alopecia areata. Some clones in this sample may be carry-over from other donors' samples.

The table lists this clonotype with a few counts. This rearrangement joins TRBV24-1 to TRBJ2-1; 15 bases are a match to TRBD2. V lost 6 bases and J lost 9; bases outside the gene matches: 20. In germline, CDR1 is KGHDR, CDR2 SFDVKD. There are 20 residues in the CDR3. The CDR3 sequence: CATSSTEPGLAGGWFGEQFF. CDR3 DNA sequence: TGTGCCACCAGTTCCACGGAACCGGGACTAGCGGGAGGATGGTTCGGTGAGCAGTTCTTC.

This clonotype was detected many times. CDR3 nucleotide sequence: TGTGCCAGCAGCTCACAGGACGGAGCGAACACCGGGGAGCTGTTTTTT. It encodes CASSSQDGANTGELFF. The chain recombines TRBV7-3 with TRBJ2-2; D may be TRBD1 (5 bases). The CDR3 loop spans 16 amino acids. Germline V gene lookup returns CDR1 SGHTA and CDR2 FQGTGA. The V and J ends lost 4 bases and 0 bases respectively, with 12 bases between them.

This clonotype was counted ten times or more. This chain connects TRBV3-1 to TRBJ2-7; 7 bases agree with TRBD1. Germline lookup yields CDR1 LGHDT and CDR2 YNNKEL (reference sequence). The CDR3 runs 15 residues. V shed 5 bases and J 2 bases; nucleotides not matched to a gene: 9. In DNA form, the CDR3 reads TGTGCCAGCAGCGTCCGGGCCGGGACAGCCTACGAGCAGTACTTC. Its translation is CASSVRAGTAYEQYF.

This chain links TRBV3-1 with TRBJ1-1; the match to TRBD1 covers 8 bases. Trimming removed 8 bases from V and 12 bases from J; junction bases left unmatched: 14. This CDR3 has 13 amino acids. Germline values: CDR1 LGHDT, CDR2 YNNKEL (reference sequence). The CDR3, as DNA: TGTGCCAGCTCCCTTGAGGACAGGGCTTCAACTTTCTTT. This translates into CASSLEDRASTFF.

V is TRBV5-4 and J is TRBJ2-3; D gene unclear. Germline CDR1 and CDR2: SGHNT and YYREEE (reference sequence). The CDR3 runs 13 residues. The ends were cut back, 4 bases at V and 0 bases at J, with 6 bases in the middle. The CDR3 nucleotides are TGTGCCAGCAGCACCACTAGCACAGATACGCAGTATTTT. Its protein is CASSTTSTDTQYF.

The V gene is TRBV5-4, the J gene TRBJ2-3, with D maybe TRBD1 (5 bases). In germline, CDR1 is SGHNT, CDR2 YYREEE (reference sequence). The germline V and J ends were trimmed by 4 bases and 2 bases, with 17 bases remaining between them. This CDR3 is built from 16 residues. The CDR3 is CASSPRRGITTDTQYF. CDR3 nucleotides: TGTGCCAGCAGCCCACGAAGGGGTATAACCACAGATACGCAGTATTTT.

The chain employs TRBV5-1 and TRBJ2-7, with D perhaps matching TRBD1 (5 bases). The CDR3 consists of 13 residues. In germline, CDR1 is SGHRS, CDR2 YFSETQ. V lost 0 bases to trimming and J lost 7 bases, with 11 bases between them. CDR3 in DNA: TGCGCCAGCAGCTTGGAACAGGTTGGTGAGCAGTACTTC. This translates into CASSLEQVGEQYF. The whole variable domain, remainder taken from reference TRBV5-1 and TRBJ2-7, is KAGVTQTPRYLIKTRGQQVTLSCSPISGHRSVSWYQQTPGQGLQFLFEYFSETQRNKGNFPGRFSGRQFSNSRSEMNVSTLELGDSALYLCASSLEQVGEQYFGPGTRLTVT.

The chain links TRBV27 to TRBJ1-6, with D possibly TRBD1 on 5 matching bases. This CDR3 spans 17 amino acids. CDR1 and CDR2 from the germline V gene are MNHEY and SMNVEV (reference sequence). The V and J ends lost 5 bases and 0 bases respectively, with 14 bases between them. This chain's CDR3 is CASSPRRGSSYNSPLHF. CDR3 DNA: TGTGCCAGCAGTCCTCGTAGGGGAAGCTCCTATAATTCACCCCTCCACTTT.

The V and J genes are TRBV2 and TRBJ2-3, with D maybe TRBD1 (5 bases). V dropped 8 bases and J dropped 5 bases, with 17 bases sitting between them. CDR3 size: 14 residues. Germline lookup yields CDR1 SNHLY and CDR2 FYNNEI. CDR3 in DNA: TGTGCCAGCGGGGCCTCCCGATCCCAAGATACGCAGTATTTT. It encodes CASGASRSQDTQYF.

In regard to this clonotype: A much larger clone is a single base away; this may be a read error. The chain links TRBV6-2 or TRBV6-3 to TRBJ2-1; D ambiguous. V was clipped by 0 bases and J by 3 bases, with 6 bases between them. Germline V lookup: CDR1 MNHEY, CDR2 SVGEGT. There are 14 residues in the CDR3. The CDR3: CASSYSTVYNEQFF. The CDR3 DNA reads TGTGCCAGCAGTTACTCGACGGTCTACAATGAGCAGTTCTTC.

The chain uses TRBV7-2 and TRBJ2-6; no clear D gene. Germline-derived CDR1 and CDR2 are SGHTA and FQGNSA. Trimming took off 4 bases at V and 4 bases at J, with 8 bases between the two ends. The CDR3 runs to 14 residues. This CDR3 is CASSSRTGANVLTF. For the CDR3, the DNA is TGTGCCAGCAGCTCGCGGACCGGGGCCAACGTCCTGACTTTC.

The chain links TRBV19 to TRBJ2-5; 15 bases map to TRBD2. The CDR3 is made up of 15 amino acids. Unmatched junction bases numbered 1, after V lost 3 bases and J lost 5 bases. The germline V gene encodes CDR1 LNHDA and CDR2 SQIVND (reference sequence). CDR3 sequence: CASSIGTSGGETQYF. The DNA of the CDR3 is TGTGCCAGTAGTATCGGGACTAGCGGGGGGGAGACCCAGTACTTC.

V usage is TRBV9 and J usage is TRBJ1-6; D is perhaps TRBD1 (5 bases). V gave up 4 bases and J gave up 7 bases, with 12 bases separating them. This CDR3 has 14 residues. Per the germline V gene, CDR1 is SGDLS and CDR2 is YYNGEE. CDR3 DNA sequence: TGTGCCAGCAGCTCGGGACTGACGAATTCACCCCTCCACTTT. Translated: CASSSGLTNSPLHF.

V is TRBV29-1 and J is TRBJ2-2; 9 bases fit TRBD2. CDR1 is SQVTM, CDR2 ANQGSEA, per germline. The CDR3 has 14 amino acids. Losses at the gene ends were 5 bases for V and 4 bases for J; bases not matched to a gene: 5. The CDR3 reads CSVRIAGATGELFF. DNA for the CDR3: TGCAGCGTTCGAATAGCGGGAGCCACCGGGGAGCTGTTTTTT.

DNA for the CDR3: TGTGCCAGCAGCACCCAAAGTACGTTACACTATGGCTACACCTTC. As protein: CASSTQSTLHYGYTF. The chain combines TRBV21-1 with TRBJ1-2. TRBV21-1 is shown as a pseudogene. The CDR3 is 15 residues long.

V is TRBV7-2 and J is TRBJ1-1, with D uncertain. The germline V and J ends were trimmed by 5 bases and 3 bases, with 16 bases remaining between them. Germline loops: CDR1 SGHTA, CDR2 FQGNSA. This CDR3 region has 15 residues. CDR3: CASSPNVIGYTEAFF. CDR3 sequence (DNA): TGTGCCAGCAGCCCGAATGTGATCGGGTACACTGAAGCTTTCTTT.

Worth noting for this clonotype: A read error is possible here, since a much larger clone lies one base away. The rearrangement joins TRBV12-3 or TRBV12-4 to TRBJ1-5; D is ambiguous. This CDR3 is 15 amino acids long. The CDR3 nucleotides are TGTGCCAGCAGTCTTCTTGAAGGAGGCAATCAGCCCCGGCATTTT. This sequence encodes CASSLLEGGNQPRHF.

The chain is built from TRBV7-3 and TRBJ1-1; D call uncertain. The CDR3 is 13 amino acids. The ends were cut back, 3 bases at V and 5 bases at J, with 10 bases in the middle. Germline CDR1 SGHTA, CDR2 FQGTGA. CDR3 in amino acids: CASSLGGQTEAFF. The CDR3 DNA reads as TGTGCCAGCAGCTTGGGCGGGCAGACTGAAGCTTTCTTT.

This clonotype was counted only a few times. The V gene is TRBV7-2, the J gene TRBJ2-1, with D possibly matching TRBD2 (6 bases). Looked up from germline, CDR1 is SGHTA and CDR2 is FQGNSA. Trimming took off 6 bases at V and 5 bases at J, with 20 bases between the two ends. This CDR3 has 16 residues. The CDR3 bases are TGTGCCAGCAGTTCCCACCGGGGGATTAACCACAATGAGCAGTTCTTC. The encoded protein is CASSSHRGINHNEQFF.

The sample holds many counts of this clonotype. The chain employs TRBV10-3 and TRBJ2-2; 7 bases line up with TRBD1. V dropped 5 bases and J dropped 4; count of bases not matched to a gene: 7. The V gene's germline CDR1 is ENHRY and CDR2 SYGVKD. The CDR3 spans 15 residues. Here the CDR3 reads CAISWDSSFTGELFF. The CDR3 DNA follows: TGTGCCATCAGTTGGGACAGTTCCTTCACCGGGGAGCTGTTTTTT.

The V gene is TRBV3-1, the J gene TRBJ2-1; D unclear. The germline CDR1 and CDR2 sequences are LGHDT and YNNKEL (reference sequence). The CDR3 loop spans 13 amino acids. The ends were cut back, 5 bases at V and 10 bases at J, with 15 bases in the middle. CDR3 in amino acids: CASSSGRQGEQFF. DNA for the CDR3: TGTGCCAGCAGCTCCGGAAGGCAAGGGGAGCAGTTCTTC.

This clonotype was picked up a small number of times. The chain recombines TRBV2 with TRBJ2-3; 8 nucleotides match TRBD1. J was trimmed by 3 bases and V by 3 bases; bases with no gene match: 5. This CDR3 region has 15 residues. CDR1 is SNHLY, CDR2 FYNNEI, per germline. CDR3 coding DNA: TGTGCCAGCAGTGAGACAGGGGTGGTTACAGATACGCAGTATTTT. Its translation is CASSETGVVTDTQYF.

Ten or more counts support this clonotype. V usage is TRBV20-1 and J usage is TRBJ1-5; TRBD1 matches at 8 bases. The CDR3 runs 13 residues. Germline values: CDR1 DFQATT, CDR2 SNEGSKA (reference sequence). V trimming: 7 bases; J trimming: 2 bases; junction bases outside the gene matches: 4. CDR3 nucleotide sequence: TGCAGTGTTCCGGGACAGGGCAATCAGCCCCAGCATTTT. Protein product: CSVPGQGNQPQHF.

This clonotype was detected only a few times. The genes are TRBV5-1 and TRBJ2-1, with TRBD1 matching 9 bases. The V and J ends lost 3 bases and 10 bases, in that order; junction bases with no gene match: 8. The length of the CDR3 is 14 residues. Germline CDR1 SGHRS, CDR2 YFSETQ. In nucleotides, the CDR3 is TGCGCCAGCAGCTGGGGACAGGGAGGAGGAGAGCAGTTCTTC. As protein: CASSWGQGGGEQFF. Together with reference TRBV5-1 and TRBJ2-1, the CDR3 gives the full variable domain: KAGVTQTPRYLIKTRGQQVTLSCSPISGHRSVSWYQQTPGQGLQFLFEYFSETQRNKGNFPGRFSGRQFSNSRSEMNVSTLELGDSALYLCASSWGQGGGEQFFGPGTRLTVL.

CDR3 loop: CASSLRDRDSYNEQFF. CDR3 coding DNA: TGCGCCAGCAGCTTGCGGGACAGGGACTCCTACAATGAGCAGTTCTTC. The chain joins TRBV5-1 to TRBJ2-1, with 9 bases matching TRBD1. Germline CDR1 and CDR2: SGHRS and YFSETQ. V lost 1 base, J lost 0 bases, and 2 bases stayed unmatched. The CDR3 consists of 16 residues.

In this sample, this clonotype turned up a few times. The chain recombines TRBV6-2 or TRBV6-3 with TRBJ2-7; 8 positions agree with TRBD2. V gave up 6 bases and J gave up 2 bases; unmatched junction bases: 6. CDR1 is MNHEY and CDR2 is SVGEGT in the germline V gene. The CDR3 runs to 14 residues. The CDR3 nucleotides read TGTGCCAGCAGGTCTAGCGGGCCGGCCTACGAGCAGTACTTC. This gives the protein CASRSSGPAYEQYF.

This clonotype was recorded at least ten times. J is TRBJ2-1 and V is TRBV4-1, with a tentative D call TRBD2 (5 bases). This CDR3 has 18 residues. V was pared by 0 bases and J by 0 bases, with 15 bases between. Germline loops: CDR1 MGHRA, CDR2 YSYEKL. The CDR3 coding sequence is TGCGCCAGCAGCCAAGATTATGAGGGCTTTAGCTCCTACAATGAGCAGTTCTTC. Protein sequence: CASSQDYEGFSSYNEQFF.